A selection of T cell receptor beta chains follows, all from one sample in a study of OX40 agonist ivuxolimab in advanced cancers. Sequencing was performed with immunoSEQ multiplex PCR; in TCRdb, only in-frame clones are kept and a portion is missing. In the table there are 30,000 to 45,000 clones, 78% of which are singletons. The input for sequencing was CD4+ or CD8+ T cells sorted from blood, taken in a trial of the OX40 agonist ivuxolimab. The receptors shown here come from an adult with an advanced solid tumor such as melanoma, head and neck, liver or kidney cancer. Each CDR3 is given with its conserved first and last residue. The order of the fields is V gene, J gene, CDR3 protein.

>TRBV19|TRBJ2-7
CASLAGVEQYF
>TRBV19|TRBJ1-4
CASSTDRFATNEKLFF
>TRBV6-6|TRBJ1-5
CASSLPMDREQPQHF
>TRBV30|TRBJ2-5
CAWSARLAPETQYF
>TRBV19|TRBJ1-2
CASSLGTNNYGYTF
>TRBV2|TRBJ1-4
CASSTKEKLFF
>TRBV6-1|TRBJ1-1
CASRGLGVGTEAFF
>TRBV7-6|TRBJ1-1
CASSLTGETEAFF
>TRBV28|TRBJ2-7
CASTEAPWRGAYEQYF
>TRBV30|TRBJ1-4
CAWDTGRGEKLFF
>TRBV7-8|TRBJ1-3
CASSFRGFRGSGNTIYF
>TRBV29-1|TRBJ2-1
CSVDLRQMRTSGGYNEQFF
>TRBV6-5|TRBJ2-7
CASSYSTRGAEQYF
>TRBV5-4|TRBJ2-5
CASSLANLGVGKETQYF
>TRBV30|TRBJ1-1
CAWSPGPRGAFF
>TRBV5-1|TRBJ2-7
CASSLGGGGYEQYF
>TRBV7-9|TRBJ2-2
CASSRAYRGRTGELFF
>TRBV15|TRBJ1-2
CATSRGQTANYGYTF
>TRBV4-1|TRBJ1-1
CASNRSPQIGTEAFF
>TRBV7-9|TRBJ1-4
CASTYPGQGAEKLFF
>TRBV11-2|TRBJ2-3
CASSLGGQSTDTQYF
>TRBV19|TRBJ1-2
CASSSPQAIYGYTF